This is a list of T cell receptor beta chains from one sample in a study of blood T cells in healthy people across ages. TCRdb recomputed calls from the 5' RACE reads with MiXCR, one row per CDR3 protein. This table has 700,000 to 900,000 distinct CDR3 sequences, around 25% appearing once. The same specimen was also included in a second study, on T cells of mothers and their children.

Sequenced material: blood. The origin of the receptors is a boy aged 5 to 17 in good health. The CDR3 runs from the conserved cysteine through the conserved F or W. The order of the fields is J gene, clone size, D gene, V gene, CDR3 DNA, CDR3 protein. A D gene is named only where the DNA matches it firmly. Clone size is given for some rows only: seen once, a few or many times, or a class if the clone is expanded.

J: TRBJ2-5
size: -
D: -
V: TRBV21-1
DNA: TGTGCCAGCCCGACTAGCGGGAAACAAGAGACCCAGTACTTC
CDR3: CASPTSGKQETQYF

J: TRBJ1-3
size: -
D: -
V: TRBV20-1
DNA: TGCAGTGCTCTCTGGACAGCTGGAAACACCATATATTTT
CDR3: CSALWTAGNTIYF

J: TRBJ1-4
size: -
D: -
V: TRBV28
DNA: TGTGCCAGCACCCAAACGAAGGGGAAACTGTTTTTT
CDR3: CASTQTKGKLFF

J: TRBJ2-7
size: -
D: -
V: TRBV10-2
DNA: TGCGCCAGCAGTGAGTCACTCTACGAGCAGTACTTC
CDR3: CASSESLYEQYF

J: TRBJ2-5
size: -
D: -
V: TRBV29-1
DNA: TGCAGCCCACTCCTCGGGCGAAGTGGGACCCAGTACTTC
CDR3: CSPLLGRSGTQYF

J: TRBJ2-7
size: few
D: -
V: TRBV19
DNA: TGTGCCAGTAGTGACGGGCCTAGCCTGCAATACGAGCAGTACTTC
CDR3: CASSDGPSLQYEQYF

J: TRBJ2-3
size: few
D: -
V: TRBV9
DNA: TGTGCCAGCAGCGTAGTCAGGGCAGGAACAGATACGCAGTATTTT
CDR3: CASSVVRAGTDTQYF

J: TRBJ2-5
size: -
D: TRBD2
V: TRBV29-1
DNA: TGCAGCGTTGAAAGGCCTAGCGGGGGGCAAGAGACCCAGTACTTC
CDR3: CSVERPSGGQETQYF

J: TRBJ1-1
size: -
D: -
V: TRBV20-1
DNA: TGCAGTGCTAGACGGCAAGCTGAAGCTTTCTTT
CDR3: CSARRQAEAFF

J: TRBJ1-1
size: few
D: -
V: TRBV7-9
DNA: TGTGCCAGCAGCTACGCGTTGAACACTGAAGCTTTCTTT
CDR3: CASSYALNTEAFF

J: TRBJ2-7
size: -
D: TRBD1
V: TRBV20-1
DNA: TGCAGTGCTAGATTCGGACAGGGGGCCGACGAGCAGTACTTC
CDR3: CSARFGQGADEQYF

J: TRBJ2-5
size: few
D: -
V: TRBV3-1
DNA: TGTGCCAGCAGTCTTGTAGGGGCCGAAGAGACCCAGTACTTC
CDR3: CASSLVGAEETQYF

J: TRBJ2-5
size: many
D: -
V: TRBV28
DNA: TGTGCCAGCAGTTTATGGGCAGCTACCCTGAAAGAGACCCAGTACTTC
CDR3: CASSLWAATLKETQYF

J: TRBJ1-2
size: few
D: TRBD1
V: TRBV7-2
DNA: TGTGCCAGCAGCTTCGGACAGGATTATGGCTACACCTTC
CDR3: CASSFGQDYGYTF

J: TRBJ1-4
size: few
D: -
V: TRBV2
DNA: TGTGCCAGCAGTGGGGGGGGTTCACCTAACGAAAAACTGTTTTTT
CDR3: CASSGGGSPNEKLFF

J: TRBJ1-2
size: few
D: TRBD1
V: TRBV5-1
DNA: TGCGCCAGCAGCTTCGGACAGGACGCCTATGGCTACACCTTC
CDR3: CASSFGQDAYGYTF

J: TRBJ2-5
size: -
D: -
V: TRBV5-1
DNA: TGCGCCAGCAGCCTGCACGGCGGGACGAGTGAGGAGACCCAGTACTTC
CDR3: CASSLHGGTSEETQYF

J: TRBJ2-2
size: -
D: -
V: TRBV29-1
DNA: TGCAGCGTTGAAGATGGTGCCGGGGAGCTGTTTTTT
CDR3: CSVEDGAGELFF

J: TRBJ1-4
size: -
D: -
V: TRBV6-1
DNA: TGTGCCAGCAGTGAAGCGGGTGGGGAAAAACTGTTTTTT
CDR3: CASSEAGGEKLFF

J: TRBJ2-2
size: -
D: TRBD2
V: TRBV11-2
DNA: TGTGCCAGCAGCTTAGTAGTTCTGCGGGGGGTCACCGGGGAGCTGTTTTTT
CDR3: CASSLVVLRGVTGELFF

J: TRBJ2-3
size: -
D: -
V: TRBV6-6
DNA: TGTGCCAGCCTTTTCTCGGGGCGGGGGCCGACTAGCACAGATGCGCAGTATTTT
CDR3: CASLFSGRGPTSTDAQYF

J: TRBJ1-2
size: -
D: -
V: TRBV19
DNA: TGTGCCGGTAGCTCCTTGAACGCCTATGGCTACACCTTC
CDR3: CAGSSLNAYGYTF

J: TRBJ2-5
size: -
D: TRBD1
V: TRBV5-5
DNA: TGTGCCAGCAGCTTGACCGCTAGGACAGGGGCAGGACGGGAGACCCAGTACTTC
CDR3: CASSLTARTGAGRETQYF

J: TRBJ2-2
size: few
D: -
V: TRBV28
DNA: TGTGCCAGCAGTTTATTGTCCGGGGAGCTGTTTTTT
CDR3: CASSLLSGELFF

J: TRBJ2-3
size: -
D: TRBD2
V: TRBV7-8
DNA: TGTGCCAGCAGCGTATTACTAGCGGGAGGGAGTACGCAGTATTTT
CDR3: CASSVLLAGGSTQYF

J: TRBJ1-2
size: -
D: -
V: TRBV20-1
DNA: TGCAGTGCTCTCCCCGTTGAGGGAGTATTTGATGGCTACACCTTC
CDR3: CSALPVEGVFDGYTF

J: TRBJ1-2
size: -
D: -
V: TRBV4-2
DNA: TGTGCCAGCAGCCAAGTCTCGAGCAACTATGGCTACACCTTC
CDR3: CASSQVSSNYGYTF

J: TRBJ2-7
size: few
D: -
V: TRBV28
DNA: TGTGCCAGCAGGCCCCCTGGTCCTAACGAGCAGTACTTC
CDR3: CASRPPGPNEQYF

J: TRBJ2-7
size: few
D: -
V: TRBV24-1
DNA: TGTACCACCCGAGGGCCCTACGAGCAGTACTTC
CDR3: CTTRGPYEQYF

J: TRBJ2-3
size: few
D: -
V: TRBV6-1
DNA: TGTGCCAGCACCAGAACGGGGAGCACAGATACGCAGTATTTT
CDR3: CASTRTGSTDTQYF

J: TRBJ2-1
size: -
D: -
V: TRBV12-3/TRBV12-4
DNA: TGTGCCAGCACCGACTTCGACAATGAGCAGTTCTTC
CDR3: CASTDFDNEQFF

J: TRBJ1-4
size: -
D: TRBD1
V: TRBV28
DNA: TGTGCCAGCGAGATGGGACAGAATGGTGAAAAACTGTTTTTT
CDR3: CASEMGQNGEKLFF

J: TRBJ1-1
size: -
D: -
V: TRBV10-3
DNA: TGTGCCATCAGTGGAAACCTTGAAGCTTTCTTT
CDR3: CAISGNLEAFF

J: TRBJ2-1
size: few
D: -
V: TRBV6-2/TRBV6-3
DNA: TGTGCCAGCAGTTTTGGTGCGGGTAACCTTAATGAGCAGTTCTTC
CDR3: CASSFGAGNLNEQFF

J: TRBJ1-4
size: few
D: -
V: TRBV27
DNA: TGTGCCAGCAGTTCCGGGACTTATGAAAAACTGTTTTTT
CDR3: CASSSGTYEKLFF

J: TRBJ2-1
size: -
D: TRBD2
V: TRBV4-1
DNA: TGCGCCAGCAGCCTACCCGGGGAGCGGGGGAATGAGCAGTTCTTC
CDR3: CASSLPGERGNEQFF

J: TRBJ2-4
size: -
D: TRBD2
V: TRBV20-1
DNA: TGCAGTGCCCCGTTCCGGGGGGACATTCAGTACTTC
CDR3: CSAPFRGDIQYF

J: TRBJ2-7
size: few
D: -
V: TRBV5-1
DNA: TGCGCCAGCAGCTTGTCCATACCGGGACAAACCTACGAGCAGTACTTC
CDR3: CASSLSIPGQTYEQYF

J: TRBJ1-1
size: -
D: -
V: TRBV20-1
DNA: TGCAGTGCTAGGGACTGGTACACTGAAGCTTTCTTT
CDR3: CSARDWYTEAFF

J: TRBJ2-6
size: -
D: -
V: TRBV5-1
DNA: TGCGCCAGCAGCCCGGGACTCTCCGAAGGGGCCAACGTCCTGACTTTC
CDR3: CASSPGLSEGANVLTF

J: TRBJ2-5
size: few
D: -
V: TRBV4-2
DNA: TGTGCCAGCAGCCAAGATTTGGACGGACGGGGGACCCAGTACTTC
CDR3: CASSQDLDGRGTQYF

J: TRBJ2-2
size: -
D: -
V: TRBV5-1
DNA: TGCGCCAGCAGCTTGATAGAAGCGAACACCGGGGAGCTGTTTTTT
CDR3: CASSLIEANTGELFF

J: TRBJ2-1
size: few
D: TRBD2
V: TRBV6-2/TRBV6-3
DNA: TGTGCCAGCAGACCCCCGGGGGGGAATGAGCAGTTCTTC
CDR3: CASRPPGGNEQFF